The rows below give T cell receptor beta chains drawn from one sample of a study of shared clonotypes between healthy human individuals. TCRdb keeps only in-frame clones here, not all; method: immunoSEQ multiplex PCR. The data show roughly 520,000 clones, 95% to 97% seen once. Material: naive CD4+ T cells sorted from blood. The receptors shown here come from a woman in her thirties in good health. The CDR3 runs from the conserved cysteine through the conserved F or W. The order of the fields is J gene, V gene, CDR3 protein.

J: TRBJ1-3; V: TRBV11-2; CDR3: CASSLVPGGGNTIYF
J: TRBJ2-5; V: TRBV14; CDR3: CASSRRSQETQYF
J: TRBJ2-3; V: TRBV5-1; CDR3: CASSFGPTSTDTQYF
J: TRBJ2-3; V: TRBV28; CDR3: CASSTGTDTQYF
J: TRBJ1-6; V: TRBV5-1; CDR3: CASSIGTDNSPLHF
J: TRBJ2-1; V: TRBV18; CDR3: CASSPQKREPNNEQFF
J: TRBJ2-7; V: TRBV10-3; CDR3: CAISETSSRYEQYF
J: TRBJ2-5; V: TRBV11-2; CDR3: CASSLGGGRGAQYF
J: TRBJ1-5; V: TRBV4-1; CDR3: CASSQDADTYSNQPQHF
J: TRBJ2-3; V: TRBV10-1; CDR3: CASSLTDTQYF
J: TRBJ1-2; V: TRBV14; CDR3: CASSQQGGNYGYTF
J: TRBJ1-6; V: TRBV5-1; CDR3: CASSLGVGGYNSPLHF
J: TRBJ2-5; V: TRBV6-5; CDR3: CASRSQETQYF
J: TRBJ2-6; V: TRBV7-9; CDR3: CASSLYLGGSGANVLTF
J: TRBJ2-7; V: TRBV5-1; CDR3: CASSYDRGWHF
J: TRBJ2-2; V: TRBV10-3; CDR3: CAISGGATNTGELFF
J: TRBJ2-1; V: TRBV7-3; CDR3: CASSLTPWTSGRGPNEQFF
J: TRBJ2-7; V: TRBV28; CDR3: CASSFHRIGLVNYEQYF
J: TRBJ2-7; V: TRBV18; CDR3: CASSPGEGAREQYF
J: TRBJ2-5; V: TRBV28; CDR3: CASRAPQETQYF
J: TRBJ2-1; V: TRBV18; CDR3: CASSPAGTEALLNEFF
J: TRBJ2-3; V: TRBV19; CDR3: CASKPQGFSRSSTDTQYF
J: TRBJ1-1; V: TRBV10-3; CDR3: CAISEEGAQKAFF
J: TRBJ2-7; V: TRBV30; CDR3: CAWSLPPGDRGPEQYF
J: TRBJ2-7; V: TRBV7-9; CDR3: CASSFLAGVDEQYF
J: TRBJ2-2; V: TRBV6-6; CDR3: CASSPTGTNTGELFF
J: TRBJ2-3; V: TRBV19; CDR3: CASKDLHASTDTQYF
J: TRBJ2-1; V: TRBV19; CDR3: CASSSVERSYYNEQFF
J: TRBJ1-2; V: TRBV5-8; CDR3: CASRTPGQGHGYTF
J: TRBJ2-1; V: TRBV2; CDR3: CAILPGDYNEQFF
J: TRBJ2-3; V: TRBV27; CDR3: CASSLSPPRGFTDTQYF
J: TRBJ1-1; V: TRBV5-1; CDR3: CASSPWGSTEAFF
J: TRBJ2-1; V: TRBV7-6; CDR3: CASSRGGLPDNEQFF
J: TRBJ2-7; V: TRBV4-1; CDR3: CASSHVGEQYF
J: TRBJ2-3; V: TRBV18; CDR3: CASSPLSGGTDTQYF
J: TRBJ1-1; V: TRBV7-9; CDR3: CASSLEAANTEAFF
J: TRBJ1-4; V: TRBV28; CDR3: CASSSMGGDNEKLFF
J: TRBJ2-7; V: TRBV19; CDR3: CASSTVAGYEQYF
J: TRBJ2-1; V: TRBV11-2; CDR3: CASSLGVRTNEQFF
J: TRBJ2-7; V: TRBV21-1; CDR3: CASSKGLAGSYEQYF
J: TRBJ2-1; V: TRBV5-4; CDR3: CASKPGQVDNEQFF